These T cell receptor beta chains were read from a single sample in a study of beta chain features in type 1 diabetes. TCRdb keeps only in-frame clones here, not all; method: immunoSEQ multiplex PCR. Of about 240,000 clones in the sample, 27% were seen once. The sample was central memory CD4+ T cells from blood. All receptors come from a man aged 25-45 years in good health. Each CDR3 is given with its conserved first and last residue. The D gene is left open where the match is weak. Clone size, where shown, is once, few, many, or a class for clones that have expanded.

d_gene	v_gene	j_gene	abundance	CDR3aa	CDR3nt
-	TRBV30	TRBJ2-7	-	CACIGQSYEQYF	TGTGCCTGTATTGGACAGTCCTACGAGCAGTACTTC
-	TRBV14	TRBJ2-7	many	CASSQDLGFEQYF	TGTGCCAGCAGCCAAGACCTGGGGTTCGAGCAGTACTTC
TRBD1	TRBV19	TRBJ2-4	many	CASSEDRGPKNIQYF	TGTGCCAGCTCAGAGGACAGGGGGCCCAAAAACATTCAGTACTTC
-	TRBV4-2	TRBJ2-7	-	CASSQDRGYEQYF	TGTGCCAGCAGCCAAGATCGGGGGTACGAGCAGTACTTC
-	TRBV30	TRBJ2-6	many	CATPVGGGANVLTF	TGTGCCACCCCGGTTGGGGGTGGGGCCAACGTCCTGACTTTC
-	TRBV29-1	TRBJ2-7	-	CSVAGGCSYEQYF	TGCAGCGTCGCAGGCGGGTGCTCCTACGAGCAGTACTTC
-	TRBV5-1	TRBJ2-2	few	CASSLSGPVAGELFF	TGCGCCAGCAGCTTATCGGGCCCCGTGGCCGGGGAGCTGTTTTTT
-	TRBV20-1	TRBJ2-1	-	CSVGNYNEQFF	TGCAGTGTGGGCAATTACAATGAGCAGTTCTTC
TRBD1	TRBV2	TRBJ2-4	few	CASSVTGGGNIQYF	TGTGCCAGCAGTGTGACAGGGGGAGGAAACATTCAGTACTTC
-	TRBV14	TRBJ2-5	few	CASSQDYAQTQYF	TGTGCCAGCAGCCAAGACTACGCCCAGACCCAGTACTTC
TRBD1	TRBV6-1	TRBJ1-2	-	CASSGTGYGYTF	TGTGCCAGCAGTGGGACAGGGTATGGCTACACCTTC
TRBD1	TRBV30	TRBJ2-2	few	CAWRTGLTGELFF	TGTGCCTGGAGGACAGGGCTCACCGGGGAGCTGTTTTTT
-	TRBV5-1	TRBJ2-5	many	CASSPQGQETQYF	TGCGCCAGCTCCCCTCAGGGGCAAGAGACCCAGTACTTC
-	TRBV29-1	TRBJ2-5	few	CSVEDGIRETQYF	TGCAGCGTTGAAGACGGGATCCGAGAGACCCAGTACTTC
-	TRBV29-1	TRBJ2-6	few	CSVGRSSGANVLTF	TGCAGCGTGGGTCGTTCGAGTGGGGCCAACGTCCTGACTTTC
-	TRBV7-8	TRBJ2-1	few	CASGPPNEQFF	TGTGCCAGCGGACCCCCCAATGAGCAGTTCTTC
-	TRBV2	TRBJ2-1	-	CASRGLYGRNEQFF	TGTGCCAGCAGGGGTCTGTATGGGAGGAATGAGCAGTTCTTC
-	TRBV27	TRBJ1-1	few	CASSRWGTEAFF	TGTGCCAGCAGTAGGTGGGGCACTGAAGCTTTCTTT
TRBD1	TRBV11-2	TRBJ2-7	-	CASSLEGTGKYEQYF	TGTGCCAGCAGCTTAGAGGGGACAGGAAAGTACGAGCAGTACTTC
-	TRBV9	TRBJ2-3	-	CASSPQGYGTDTQYF	TGTGCCAGCAGCCCTCAAGGGTACGGCACAGATACGCAGTATTTT
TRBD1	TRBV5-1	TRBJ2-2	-	CASSSRTGNTGELFF	TGCGCCAGCAGCTCCCGGACAGGGAACACCGGGGAGCTGTTTTTT
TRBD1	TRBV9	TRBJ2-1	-	CASSPGTGYEQFF	TGTGCCAGCAGCCCCGGGACAGGGTATGAGCAGTTCTTC
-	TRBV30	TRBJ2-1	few	CAWTQTVASYNEQFF	TGTGCCTGGACCCAGACGGTAGCCTCCTACAATGAGCAGTTCTTC
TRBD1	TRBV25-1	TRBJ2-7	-	CASTAPGTGNEQYF	TGTGCCAGCACCGCCCCCGGGACAGGGAACGAGCAGTACTTC
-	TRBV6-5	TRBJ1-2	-	CASSSPWGGLYGYTF	TGTGCCAGCAGTTCTCCATGGGGCGGACTATACGGCTACACCTTC
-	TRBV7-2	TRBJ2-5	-	CASSLEGPTRETQYF	TGTGCCAGCAGCTTAGAAGGCCCAACGAGAGAGACCCAGTACTTC
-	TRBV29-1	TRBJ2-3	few	CSVPPTSTDTQYF	TGCAGCGTCCCGCCGACCTCCACAGATACGCAGTATTTT
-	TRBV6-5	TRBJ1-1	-	CASSRYAVGDTEAFF	TGTGCCAGCAGTCGCTACGCGGTGGGGGACACTGAAGCTTTCTTT
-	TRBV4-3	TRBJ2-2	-	CASSQDVVWGELFF	TGCGCCAGCAGCCAAGACGTGGTGTGGGGGGAGCTGTTTTTT
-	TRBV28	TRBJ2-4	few	CASSLGGDRSFAKNIQYF	TGTGCCAGCAGTTTGGGGGGAGACAGATCTTTTGCCAAAAACATTCAGTACTTC
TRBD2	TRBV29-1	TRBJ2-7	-	CSVRGLAGSPEYF	TGCAGCGTCCGGGGACTAGCGGGATCCCCGGAGTACTTC
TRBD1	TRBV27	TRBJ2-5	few	CAKIDRGGETQYF	TGTGCCAAAATCGACAGGGGAGGTGAGACCCAGTACTTC
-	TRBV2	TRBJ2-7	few	CASSENYEQYF	TGTGCCAGCAGTGAAAACTACGAGCAGTACTTC
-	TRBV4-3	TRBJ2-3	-	CASSLSVDSTDTQYF	TGCGCCAGCAGCCTCTCGGTGGATAGCACAGATACGCAGTATTTT
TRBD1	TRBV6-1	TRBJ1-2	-	CASRKETGSPYGYTF	TGTGCCAGCAGGAAAGAGACAGGGTCCCCCTATGGCTACACCTTC
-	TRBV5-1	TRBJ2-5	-	CASSLGLRTSQETQYF	TGCGCCAGCAGCTTGGGGCTCCGGACTTCACAAGAGACCCAGTACTTC
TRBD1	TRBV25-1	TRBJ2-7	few	CASRGDRGFSYEQYF	TGTGCCAGCAGGGGGGACAGGGGGTTCTCCTACGAGCAGTACTTC
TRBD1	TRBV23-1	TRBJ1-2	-	CASSRGDRARGYTF	TGCGCCAGCAGTCGAGGGGACAGGGCCCGTGGCTACACCTTC
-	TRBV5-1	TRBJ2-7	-	CASSLASGAFSYEQYF	TGCGCCAGCAGCTTGGCCTCGGGGGCGTTCTCCTACGAGCAGTACTTC
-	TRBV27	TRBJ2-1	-	CASSLGGYRNEQFF	TGTGCCAGCAGTTTGGGCGGGTACCGCAATGAGCAGTTCTTC
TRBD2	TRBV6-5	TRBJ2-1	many	CASRQAGGNEQFF	TGTGCCAGCAGGCAAGCGGGGGGGAATGAGCAGTTCTTC
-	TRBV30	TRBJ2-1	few	CAWSGQIEQFF	TGTGCCTGGAGTGGGCAGATAGAGCAGTTCTTC
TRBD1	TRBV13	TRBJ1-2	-	CASSPGQGEANYGYTF	TGTGCCAGCAGCCCTGGGCAGGGGGAGGCTAACTATGGCTACACCTTC
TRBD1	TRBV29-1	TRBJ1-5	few	CSVEWDRDRSVSWRGNQPQHF	TGCAGCGTTGAATGGGACAGGGACAGAAGTGTAAGTTGGAGAGGCAATCAGCCCCAGCATTTT
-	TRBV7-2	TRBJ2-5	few	CASSFRGETQYF	TGTGCCAGCAGCTTTCGCGGAGAGACCCAGTACTTC